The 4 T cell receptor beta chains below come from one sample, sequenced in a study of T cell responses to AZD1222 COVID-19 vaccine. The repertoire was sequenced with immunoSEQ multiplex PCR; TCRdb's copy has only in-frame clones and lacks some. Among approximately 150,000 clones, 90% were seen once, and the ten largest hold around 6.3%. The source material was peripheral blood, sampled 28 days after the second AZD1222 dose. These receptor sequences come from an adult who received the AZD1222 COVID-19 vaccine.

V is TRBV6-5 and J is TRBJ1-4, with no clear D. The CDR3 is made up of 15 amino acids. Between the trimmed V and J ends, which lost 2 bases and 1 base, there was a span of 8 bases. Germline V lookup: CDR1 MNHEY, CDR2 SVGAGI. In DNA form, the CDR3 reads TGTGCCAGCAGTTACCAACTCGGAACTAATGAAAAACTGTTTTTT. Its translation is CASSYQLGTNEKLFF.

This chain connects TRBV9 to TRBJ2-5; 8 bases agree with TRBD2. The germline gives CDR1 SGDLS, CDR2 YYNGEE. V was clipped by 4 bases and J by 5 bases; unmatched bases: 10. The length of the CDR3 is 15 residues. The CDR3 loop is CASSISGTSGETQYF. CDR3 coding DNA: TGTGCCAGCAGCATTAGCGGGACGAGCGGGGAGACCCAGTACTTC.

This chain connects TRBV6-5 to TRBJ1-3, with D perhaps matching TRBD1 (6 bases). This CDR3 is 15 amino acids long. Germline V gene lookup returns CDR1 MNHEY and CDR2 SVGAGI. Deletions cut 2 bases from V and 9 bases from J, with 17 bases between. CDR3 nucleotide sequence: TGTGCCAGCAGTTACGCAGGGGTTGGTACGGGCACCATATATTTT. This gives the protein CASSYAGVGTGTIYF.

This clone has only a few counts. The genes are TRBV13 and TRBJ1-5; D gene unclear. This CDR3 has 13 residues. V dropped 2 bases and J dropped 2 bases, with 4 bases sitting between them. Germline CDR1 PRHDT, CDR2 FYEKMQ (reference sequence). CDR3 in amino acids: CASSLRGNQPQHF. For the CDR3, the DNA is TGTGCCAGCAGCTTAAGAGGCAATCAGCCCCAGCATTTT.